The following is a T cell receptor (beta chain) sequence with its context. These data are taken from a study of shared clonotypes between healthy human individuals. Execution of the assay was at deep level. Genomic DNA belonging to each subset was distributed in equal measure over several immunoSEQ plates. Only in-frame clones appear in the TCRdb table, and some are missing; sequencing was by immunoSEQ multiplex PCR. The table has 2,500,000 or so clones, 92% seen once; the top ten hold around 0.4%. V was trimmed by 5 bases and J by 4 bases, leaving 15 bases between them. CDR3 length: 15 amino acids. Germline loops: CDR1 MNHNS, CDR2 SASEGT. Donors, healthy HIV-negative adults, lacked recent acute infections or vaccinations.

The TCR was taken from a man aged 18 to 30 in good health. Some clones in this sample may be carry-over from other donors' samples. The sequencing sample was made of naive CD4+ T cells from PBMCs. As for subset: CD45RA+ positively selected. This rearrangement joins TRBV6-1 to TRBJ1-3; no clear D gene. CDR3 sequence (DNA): TGTGCCAGCAGTTCTGGGGAGACCAGAGGAAACACCATATATTTT. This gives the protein CASSSGETRGNTIYF.